The 31 T cell receptor beta chains below come from one sample, sequenced in a study of CD8+ T cells in alopecia areata. The authors extracted RNA and reverse transcribed it into cDNA as the sequencing template. Assay used: immunoSEQ multiplex PCR; TCRdb lists only in-frame clones, some missing. The sample lists 100,000 to 150,000 clones; roughly 50% were seen once. Sequenced material: NKG2D-low CD8+ T cells sorted from blood. The receptors were sampled from a human donor with alopecia areata.

This clone was detected only a few times. J is TRBJ2-3 and V is TRBV29-1; D perhaps matches TRBD2 (5 bases). V dropped 8 bases and J dropped 2 bases, with 20 bases sitting between them. This CDR3 spans 15 amino acids. Germline V CDR1 and CDR2: SQVTM, ANQGSEA. Here the CDR3 DNA reads TGCAGCTTCCTAGATCCTCTAGCAACCACAGATACGCAGTATTTT. Protein: CSFLDPLATTDTQYF.

This clone appeared once. The rearrangement uses TRBV5-1 and TRBJ1-4, with D possibly TRBD1 on 6 matching bases. Germline V CDR1 and CDR2: SGHRS, YFSETQ. This CDR3 is built from 15 residues. V was cut by 0 bases and J by 8 bases, with 14 bases left in between. The CDR3: CASSLGQVGSEKLFF. The CDR3 DNA reads TGCGCCAGCAGCTTGGGACAGGTTGGGAGCGAAAAACTGTTTTTT.

The chain carries TRBV19 and TRBJ2-7; possible D gene TRBD1, 6 bases. The V end lost 8 bases, the J end lost 4 bases, and 9 bases lay between the germline ends. CDR3 length equals 11 residues. The germline gives CDR1 LNHDA, CDR2 SQIVND (reference sequence). The CDR3 here is CASGQLYEQYF. The CDR3 DNA follows: TGTGCCAGTGGACAGCTTTACGAGCAGTACTTC.

The chain has TRBV30 and TRBJ2-1; no clear D. Germline V lookup: CDR1 GTSNPN, CDR2 SVGIG (reference sequence). The CDR3 runs to 13 residues. The V gene lost 2 bases and the J gene lost 0 bases, with 5 bases spanning the gap. The CDR3 spells CAWSMSSYNEQFF. CDR3 sequence (DNA): TGTGCCTGGAGTATGAGCTCCTACAATGAGCAGTTCTTC.

The CDR3 DNA is TGTGCCAGCAGCTTTTCAAACTGGGGCACAGATACGCAGTATTTT. Its translation: CASSFSNWGTDTQYF. The chain employs TRBV7-2 and TRBJ2-3; D uncertain. Trimming took off 3 bases at V and 1 base at J, with 11 bases between the two ends. Germline V gene sequence: CDR1 SGHTA, CDR2 FQGNSA. CDR3 length: 15 amino acids.

This clone has a handful of counts. The chain is built from TRBV29-1 and TRBJ1-1; 7 bases map to TRBD1. Per germline, CDR1 SQVTM and CDR2 ANQGSEA. The CDR3 is 12 amino acids. The V segment lost 6 bases and the J segment 6 bases; nucleotides outside the gene matches: 7. CDR3 residues: CSVQGRTAEAFF. DNA of the CDR3: TGCAGCGTACAGGGGCGCACTGCTGAAGCTTTCTTT.

The V call is TRBV23-1, the J call TRBJ2-7; D gene uncertain. TRBV23-1 is sorted into the ORF group, with uncertain function. The CDR3 is 14 amino acids. With 4 bases removed from V and 1 base from J, the gap between germline ends came to 11 bases. In nucleotides, the CDR3 is TGCGCCAGCAGTCCGTGGACGGAATCCTACGAGCAGTACTTC. This codes for CASSPWTESYEQYF.

The sample holds a few counts of this clone. This chain links TRBV29-1 with TRBJ2-2; possible D gene TRBD1, 6 bases. CDR3 length: 12 residues. The V end was cut by 6 bases, the J end by 7 bases, with 12 bases between. Germline CDR1 SQVTM, CDR2 ANQGSEA. The CDR3 sequence: CSVDTGFGELFF. In DNA form, the CDR3 reads TGCAGCGTGGATACAGGGTTCGGGGAGCTGTTTTTT.

This chain joins TRBV29-1 and TRBJ2-4; TRBD1 is a possible D gene (6 bases). V was pared by 5 bases and J by 5 bases, with 10 bases between. The CDR3 loop spans 12 amino acids. CDR1 and CDR2 (germline): SQVTM, ANQGSEA. The CDR3 DNA is TGCAGCGTTCTTTCAGGGGAAAACATTCAGTACTTC. It translates to CSVLSGENIQYF.

This clone was detected only a few times. The chain links TRBV29-1 to TRBJ2-1; 8 nucleotides align to TRBD2. V shed 2 bases, J shed 4 bases, and the junction held 7 bases outside the gene matches. Looked up from germline, CDR1 is SQVTM and CDR2 is ANQGSEA. This CDR3 region has 15 residues. The CDR3 spells CSVEKREGLYNEQFF. In DNA form, the CDR3 reads TGCAGCGTTGAAAAACGGGAGGGCCTTTACAATGAGCAGTTCTTC.

The chain has TRBV29-1 and TRBJ2-7, with TRBD2 identical over 13 bases. Germline values: CDR1 SQVTM, CDR2 ANQGSEA. V lost 3 bases to trimming and J lost 2 bases; unmatched junction nucleotides: 1. The CDR3 consists of 14 residues. The CDR3 DNA follows: TGCAGCGTTGAGGGGACTAGCGGGACCTACGAGCAGTACTTC. Amino acids: CSVEGTSGTYEQYF.

This rearrangement joins TRBV30 to TRBJ1-1, with D tentatively TRBD1 (6 bases). The germline V gene has CDR1 GTSNPN and CDR2 SVGIG (reference sequence). The CDR3 totals 12 residues. Trimming removed 8 bases at V and 7 bases at J, with 17 bases between. Written as DNA, the CDR3 is TGTGCCACCGAAGGGGGGATCCATGAAGCTTTCTTT. Encoded protein: CATEGGIHEAFF.

The chain links TRBV29-1 to TRBJ2-1; TRBD2 aligns across 13 bases. The CDR3 runs 14 residues. The germline gives CDR1 SQVTM, CDR2 ANQGSEA. Trimming at V came to 3 bases and at J to 4 bases, leaving 0 bases not matched to a gene. The CDR3 region has the DNA TGCAGCGTTGAGACTAGCGGGAGGTACAATGAGCAGTTCTTC. It yields the protein CSVETSGRYNEQFF.

This chain links TRBV30 with TRBJ1-1, with D possibly TRBD1 on 5 matching bases. V lost 4 bases and J lost 3, with 15 bases in between. CDR3 length equals 14 residues. Germline V CDR1 and CDR2: GTSNPN, SVGIG (reference sequence). The CDR3 protein is CAWTNQGGDTEAFF. DNA of the CDR3: TGTGCCTGGACAAACCAGGGAGGGGACACTGAAGCTTTCTTT.

The chain couples TRBV2 to TRBJ2-1; 9 bases match TRBD1. V shed 6 bases and J 3 bases; nucleotides not matched to a gene: 6. The CDR3 sequence is 15 residues long. From germline, CDR1 is SNHLY and CDR2 FYNNEI. The CDR3 DNA is TGTGCCAGCAGAGGGACAGGGCTTAGCTACAATGAGCAGTTCTTC. The encoded protein is CASRGTGLSYNEQFF.

The table lists this clone with a few counts. In DNA, the CDR3 is TGCAGCGTTGAAGACAAGGACAGGGGCCCCCACGAGCAGTACTTC. Its translation is CSVEDKDRGPHEQYF. The rearrangement uses TRBV29-1 and TRBJ2-7; TRBD1 matches at 9 bases. The CDR3 covers 15 residues. J gave up 5 bases and V 0 bases, and 8 bases lay outside the gene matches. The germline gives CDR1 SQVTM, CDR2 ANQGSEA.

The V gene is TRBV5-6, the J gene TRBJ2-5; D gene uncertain. CDR3 length: 13 residues. V dropped 2 bases and J dropped 1 base, with 6 bases sitting between them. Germline V gives CDR1 SGHDT, CDR2 YYEEEE. The CDR3, as DNA: TGTGCCAGCAGCTTCGCTGGCCAAGAGACCCAGTACTTC. Protein product: CASSFAGQETQYF.

This chain links TRBV28 with TRBJ2-4, with no clear D. This CDR3 comprises 14 residues. Germline loops: CDR1 MDHEN, CDR2 SYDVKM. Trimming cost V 5 bases and J 0 bases, with 8 bases left between them. CDR3 loop: CASSPVIAKNIQYF. CDR3 nucleotides: TGTGCCAGCAGTCCCGTGATAGCCAAAAACATTCAGTACTTC.

This clone has only a few counts. The V gene is TRBV29-1, the J gene TRBJ2-2; possible D gene TRBD2, 5 bases. This CDR3 has 13 residues. Trimming shortened V by 7 bases and J by 0 bases, and 9 bases separated the two germline ends. CDR1 is SQVTM, CDR2 ANQGSEA, per germline. This CDR3 reads CSAWETNTGELFF. CDR3 sequence (DNA): TGCAGCGCTTGGGAGACGAACACCGGGGAGCTGTTTTTT.

With regard to this clone: One junction end does not reproduce the germline sequence, and a read error may be involved. The chain links TRBV29-1 to TRBJ2-5; D remains ambiguous. CDR1 is SQVTM and CDR2 is ANQGSEA in the germline V gene. The length of the CDR3 is 10 residues. CDR3 in DNA: TGCAGCGTCGTACAAGAGGCCCAGTACTTC. Its protein product is CSVVQEAQYF. Supplemented by reference TRBV29-1 and TRBJ2-5, the full variable domain reads SAVISQKPSRDICQRGTSLTIQCQVDSQVTMMFWYRQQPGQSLTLIATANQGSEATYESGFVIDKFPISRPNLTFSTLTVSNMSPEDSSIYLCSVVQEAQYFGPGTRLLVL.

The chain joins TRBV30 to TRBJ2-7; no firm D call. This CDR3 spans 12 amino acids. The ends were cut back, 0 bases at V and 5 bases at J, with 8 bases in the middle. CDR1 and CDR2 from the germline V gene are GTSNPN and SVGIG (reference sequence). The CDR3 bases are TGTGCCTGGAGTGTAGGTCCCGACGAGCAGTACTTC. This gives the protein CAWSVGPDEQYF.

The chain is built from TRBV4-1 and TRBJ2-1, with D possibly TRBD2 on 5 matching bases. Looked up from germline, CDR1 is MGHRA and CDR2 is YSYEKL. Deletions cut 8 bases from V and 5 bases from J, with 13 bases between. This CDR3 is built from 13 residues. CDR3 protein: CASRPSGDNEQFF. CDR3 coding DNA: TGCGCCAGCCGCCCCTCCGGGGACAATGAGCAGTTCTTC.

The chain is built from TRBV29-1 and TRBJ2-7; 7 nucleotides match TRBD2. V trimming: 3 bases; J trimming: 3 bases; junction bases outside the gene matches: 5. Germline-derived CDR1 and CDR2 are SQVTM and ANQGSEA. The CDR3 is made up of 13 amino acids. The CDR3, as DNA: TGCAGCGTTGAGGGCGGGGGAATCTACGAGCAGTACTTC. This translates into CSVEGGGIYEQYF.

CDR3 nucleotide sequence: TGTGCCAGCAGGCTCTATACGCAGTATTTT. It is translated as CASRLYTQYF. The chain is built from TRBV27 and TRBJ2-3; D is unresolved. Trimming took off 6 bases at V and 7 bases at J, with 5 bases between the two ends. The CDR3 is made up of 10 amino acids. Germline CDR1 reads MNHEY; CDR2 reads SMNVEV (reference sequence).

This clone was recorded a few times. The chain carries TRBV4-3 and TRBJ2-6, with D perhaps TRBD1 (6 bases). The CDR3 extends over 18 amino acids. Per the germline V gene, CDR1 is LGHNA and CDR2 is YSLEER. V lost 3 bases and J 0 bases, leaving 15 bases between the germline ends. CDR3 residues: CASSQVGHSFSGANVLTF. CDR3 nucleotide sequence: TGCGCCAGCAGCCAGGTGGGACATAGCTTCTCTGGGGCCAACGTCCTGACTTTC.

This clone was counted a few times. The V gene is TRBV25-1, the J gene TRBJ2-4; D might be TRBD1 (5 bases). Germline V gene lookup returns CDR1 MGHDK and CDR2 SYGVNS. The germline V and J ends were trimmed by 8 bases and 13 bases, with 15 bases remaining between them. The CDR3 has 11 amino acids. This CDR3 reads CASPPGSGQYF. In DNA form, the CDR3 reads TGTGCCAGCCCCCCAGGGTCCGGACAGTACTTC.

The chain couples TRBV7-8 to TRBJ2-5; D is undetermined. The CDR3 runs 15 residues. The germline gives CDR1 SGHVS, CDR2 FQNEAQ. The V end was cut by 0 bases, the J end by 2 bases, with 10 bases between. CDR3 bases: TGTGCCAGCAGCTTAGCGCCGGCAGCACAAGAGACCCAGTACTTC. Its translation: CASSLAPAAQETQYF.

The chain has TRBV29-1 and TRBJ2-3; 9 positions agree with TRBD1. This CDR3 contains 14 residues. Germline V CDR1 and CDR2: SQVTM, ANQGSEA. Germline trimming cut 8 bases from V and 4 bases from J; bases unmatched to any gene: 10. The CDR3 nucleotides are TGCAGCATCCTGACAGGGGGAATACCAGATACGCAGTATTTT. Translation: CSILTGGIPDTQYF.

The V gene is TRBV5-1, the J gene TRBJ1-2, with TRBD1 as a possible D gene (5 bases). The CDR3 is 12 residues long. V was pared by 3 bases and J by 8 bases, with 11 bases between. CDR1 SGHRS and CDR2 YFSETQ come from the germline V gene. CDR3 bases: TGCGCCAGCAGCTCAGGGCATTACGGCTACACCTTC. It encodes CASSSGHYGYTF.

V gene TRBV28 combines with J gene TRBJ2-1; maybe TRBD1 (5 bases). CDR1 is MDHEN and CDR2 is SYDVKM in the germline V gene. The length of the CDR3 is 14 residues. The ends were cut back, 5 bases at V and 6 bases at J, with 14 bases in the middle. The CDR3 region has the DNA TGTGCCAGCAGTCCCCAGACAGTCAGCAATGAGCAGTTCTTC. Amino acids: CASSPQTVSNEQFF. The variable domain in full, with the rest retrieved from reference TRBV28 and TRBJ2-1, is DVKVTQSSRYLVKRTGEKVFLECVQDMDHENMFWYRQDPGLGLRLIYFSYDVKMKEKGDIPEGYSVSREKKERFSLILESASTNQTSMYLCASSPQTVSNEQFFGPGTRLTVL.

The rearrangement links TRBV27 to TRBJ2-7; D is uncertain. V was cut by 8 bases and J by 0 bases, with 17 bases left in between. Germline V gene data show CDR1 as MNHEY and CDR2 as SMNVEV (reference sequence). The CDR3 has 15 amino acids. Here the CDR3 DNA reads TGTGCCAGCTTCCATCCTTCCCGTAGCTCCTACGAGCAGTACTTC. Amino acids: CASFHPSRSSYEQYF.